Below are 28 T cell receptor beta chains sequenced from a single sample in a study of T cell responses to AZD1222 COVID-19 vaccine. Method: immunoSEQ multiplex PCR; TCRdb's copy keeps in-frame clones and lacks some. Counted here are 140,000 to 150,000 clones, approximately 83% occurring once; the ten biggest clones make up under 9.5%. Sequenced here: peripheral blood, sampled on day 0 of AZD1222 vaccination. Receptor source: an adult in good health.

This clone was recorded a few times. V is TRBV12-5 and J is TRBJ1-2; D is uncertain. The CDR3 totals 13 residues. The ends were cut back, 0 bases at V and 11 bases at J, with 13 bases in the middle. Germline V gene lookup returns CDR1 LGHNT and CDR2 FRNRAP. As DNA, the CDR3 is TGTGCTAGTGGTTTGGTACTAGGAGGATTATACACCTTC. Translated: CASGLVLGGLYTF. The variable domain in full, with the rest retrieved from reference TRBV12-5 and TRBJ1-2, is DARVTQTPRHKVTEMGQEVTMRCQPILGHNTVFWYRQTMMQGLELLAYFRNRAPLDDSGMPKDRFSAEMPDATLATLKIQPSEPRDSAVYFCASGLVLGGLYTFGSGTRLTVV.

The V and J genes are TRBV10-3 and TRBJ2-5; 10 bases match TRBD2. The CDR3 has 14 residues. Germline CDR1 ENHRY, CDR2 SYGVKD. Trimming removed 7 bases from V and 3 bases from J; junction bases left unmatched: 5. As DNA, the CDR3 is TGTGCCATCAACCCCGGACTAGCGGAAGAGACCCAGTACTTC. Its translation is CAINPGLAEETQYF.

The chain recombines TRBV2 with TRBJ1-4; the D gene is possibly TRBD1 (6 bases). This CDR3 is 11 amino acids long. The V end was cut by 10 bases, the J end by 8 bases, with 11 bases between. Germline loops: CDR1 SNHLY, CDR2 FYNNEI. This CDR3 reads CANRVYEKLFF. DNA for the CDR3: TGTGCCAACAGGGTTTACGAAAAACTGTTTTTT.

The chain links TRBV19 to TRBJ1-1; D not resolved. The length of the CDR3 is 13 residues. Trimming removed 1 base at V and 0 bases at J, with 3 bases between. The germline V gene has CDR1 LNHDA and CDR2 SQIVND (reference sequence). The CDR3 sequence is CASSIAMNTEAFF. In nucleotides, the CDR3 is TGTGCCAGTAGTATAGCTATGAACACTGAAGCTTTCTTT.

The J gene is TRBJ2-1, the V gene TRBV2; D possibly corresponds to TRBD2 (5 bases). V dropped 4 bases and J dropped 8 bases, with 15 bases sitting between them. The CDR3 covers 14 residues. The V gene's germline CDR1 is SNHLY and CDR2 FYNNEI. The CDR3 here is CASSGPTGSDEQFF. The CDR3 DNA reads TGTGCCAGCAGTGGTCCGACTGGGAGCGATGAGCAGTTCTTC.

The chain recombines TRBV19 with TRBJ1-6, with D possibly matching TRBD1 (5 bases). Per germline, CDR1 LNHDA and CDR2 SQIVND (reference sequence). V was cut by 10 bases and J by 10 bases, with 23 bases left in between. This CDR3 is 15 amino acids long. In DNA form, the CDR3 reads TGTGCCACCGCACTTGGAGGGACCGGGGGGTCACCCCTCCACTTT. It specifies CATALGGTGGSPLHF.

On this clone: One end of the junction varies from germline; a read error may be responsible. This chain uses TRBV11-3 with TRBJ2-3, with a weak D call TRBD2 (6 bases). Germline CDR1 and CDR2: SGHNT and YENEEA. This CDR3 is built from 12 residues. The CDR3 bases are TGTGCCAGCAGTTTAGCGGCTGATACGCAGTATTTT. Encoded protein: CASSLAADTQYF.

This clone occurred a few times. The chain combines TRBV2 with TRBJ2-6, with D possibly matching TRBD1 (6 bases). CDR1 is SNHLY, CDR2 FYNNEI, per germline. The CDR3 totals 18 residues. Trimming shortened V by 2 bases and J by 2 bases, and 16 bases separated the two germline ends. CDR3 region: CASSETGMVVTGANVLTF. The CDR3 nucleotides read TGTGCCAGCAGTGAAACAGGGATGGTTGTTACTGGGGCCAACGTCCTGACTTTC.

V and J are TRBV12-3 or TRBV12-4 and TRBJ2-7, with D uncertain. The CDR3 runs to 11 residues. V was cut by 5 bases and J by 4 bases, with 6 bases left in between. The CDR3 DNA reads TGTGCCAGCAGTCTCCTATACGAGCAGTACTTC. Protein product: CASSLLYEQYF.

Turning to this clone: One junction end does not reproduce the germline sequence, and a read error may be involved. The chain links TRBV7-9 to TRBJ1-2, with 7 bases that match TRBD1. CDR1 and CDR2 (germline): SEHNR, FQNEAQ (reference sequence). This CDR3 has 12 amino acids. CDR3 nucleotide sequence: TGTGCCAGCAGTGCGGCTTCCGGGACAGTTCTTTTC. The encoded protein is CASSAASGTVLF.

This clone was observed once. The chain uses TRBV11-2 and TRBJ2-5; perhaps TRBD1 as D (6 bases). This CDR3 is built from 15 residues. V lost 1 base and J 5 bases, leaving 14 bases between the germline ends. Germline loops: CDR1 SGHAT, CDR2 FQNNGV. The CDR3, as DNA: TGTGCCAGCAGCTTAGGTTCAGGGGCGGTGGAGACCCAGTACTTC. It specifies CASSLGSGAVETQYF.

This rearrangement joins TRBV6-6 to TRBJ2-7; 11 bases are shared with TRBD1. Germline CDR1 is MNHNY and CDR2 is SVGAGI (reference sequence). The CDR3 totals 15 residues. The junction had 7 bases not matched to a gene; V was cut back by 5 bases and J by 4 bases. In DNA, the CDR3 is TGTGCCAGCAGTAGGGGCTGGGACAGGGGGTACGAGCAGTACTTC. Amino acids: CASSRGWDRGYEQYF.

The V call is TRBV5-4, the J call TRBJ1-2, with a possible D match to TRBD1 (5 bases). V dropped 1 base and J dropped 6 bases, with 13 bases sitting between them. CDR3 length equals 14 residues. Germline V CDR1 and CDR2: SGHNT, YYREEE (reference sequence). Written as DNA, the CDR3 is TGTGCCAGCAGCTTGATTGGGGGTTTAGATGGCTACACCTTC. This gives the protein CASSLIGGLDGYTF.

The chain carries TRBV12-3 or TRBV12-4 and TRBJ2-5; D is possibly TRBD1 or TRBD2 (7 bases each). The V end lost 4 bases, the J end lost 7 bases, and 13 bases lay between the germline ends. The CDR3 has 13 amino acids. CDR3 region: CASSSQGRGTQYF. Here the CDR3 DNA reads TGTGCCAGCAGTTCACAGGGGAGGGGGACCCAGTACTTC.

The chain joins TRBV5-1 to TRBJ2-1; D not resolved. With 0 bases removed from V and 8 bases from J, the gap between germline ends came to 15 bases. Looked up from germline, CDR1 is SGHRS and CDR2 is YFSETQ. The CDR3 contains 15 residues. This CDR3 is CASSLGAPPGHEQFF. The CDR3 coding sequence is TGCGCCAGCAGCTTGGGTGCCCCTCCTGGACATGAGCAGTTCTTC.

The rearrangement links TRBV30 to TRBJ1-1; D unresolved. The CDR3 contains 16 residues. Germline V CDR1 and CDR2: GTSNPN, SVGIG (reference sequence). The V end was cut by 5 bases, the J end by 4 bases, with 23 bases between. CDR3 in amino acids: CAWGHDPRRVGTEAFF. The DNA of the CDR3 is TGTGCCTGGGGCCACGATCCAAGAAGGGTAGGCACTGAAGCTTTCTTT. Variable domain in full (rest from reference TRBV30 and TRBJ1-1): SQTIHQWPATLVQPVGSPLSLECTVEGTSNPNLYWYRQAAGRGLQLLFYSVGIGQISSEVPQNLSASRPQDRQFILSSKKLLLSDSGFYLCAWGHDPRRVGTEAFFGQGTRLTVV.

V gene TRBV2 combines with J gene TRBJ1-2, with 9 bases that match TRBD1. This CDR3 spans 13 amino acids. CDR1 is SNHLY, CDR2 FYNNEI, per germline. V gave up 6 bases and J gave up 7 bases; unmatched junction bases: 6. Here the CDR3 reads CASSPTGGAGYTF. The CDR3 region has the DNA TGTGCCAGCAGCCCAACAGGGGGCGCTGGCTACACCTTC.

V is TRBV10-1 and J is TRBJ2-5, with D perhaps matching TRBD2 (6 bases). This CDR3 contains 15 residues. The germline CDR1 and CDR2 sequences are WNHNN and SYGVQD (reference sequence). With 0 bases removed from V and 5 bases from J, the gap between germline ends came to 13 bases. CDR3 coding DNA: TGCGCCAGCAGTGAGTCGGGCGGGGCGCTGGAGACCCAGTACTTC. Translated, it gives CASSESGGALETQYF.

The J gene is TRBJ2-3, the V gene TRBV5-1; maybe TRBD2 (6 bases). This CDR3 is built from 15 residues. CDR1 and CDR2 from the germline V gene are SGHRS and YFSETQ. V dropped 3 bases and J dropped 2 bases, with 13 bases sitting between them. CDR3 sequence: CASSSGDIVTDTQYF. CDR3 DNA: TGCGCCAGCAGCTCGGGAGACATCGTCACAGATACGCAGTATTTT.

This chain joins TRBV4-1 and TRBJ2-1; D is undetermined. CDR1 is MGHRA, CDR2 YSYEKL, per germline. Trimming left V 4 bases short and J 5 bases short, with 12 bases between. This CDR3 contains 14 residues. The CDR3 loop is CASSLPVTNNEQFF. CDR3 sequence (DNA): TGCGCCAGCAGCCTACCGGTGACCAACAATGAGCAGTTCTTC.

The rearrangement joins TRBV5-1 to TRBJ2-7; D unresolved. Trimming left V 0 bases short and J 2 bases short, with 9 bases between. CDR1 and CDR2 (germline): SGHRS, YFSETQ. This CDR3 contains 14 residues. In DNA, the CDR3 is TGCGCCAGCAGCTTGGGATGGTCCACCTACGAGCAGTACTTC. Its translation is CASSLGWSTYEQYF.

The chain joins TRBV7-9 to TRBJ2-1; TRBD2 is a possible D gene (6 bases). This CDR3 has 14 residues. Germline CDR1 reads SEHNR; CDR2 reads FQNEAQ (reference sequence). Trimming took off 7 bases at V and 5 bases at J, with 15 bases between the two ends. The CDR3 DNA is TGTGCCAGCACCTTGGGGCTAGCGAACAATGAGCAGTTCTTC. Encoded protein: CASTLGLANNEQFF.

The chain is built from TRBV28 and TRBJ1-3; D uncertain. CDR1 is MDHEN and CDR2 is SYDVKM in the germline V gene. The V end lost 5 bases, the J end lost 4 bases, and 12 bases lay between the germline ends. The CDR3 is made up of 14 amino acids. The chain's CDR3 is CASSQSLNGNTIYF. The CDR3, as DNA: TGTGCCAGCAGTCAAAGTTTAAACGGAAACACCATATATTTT. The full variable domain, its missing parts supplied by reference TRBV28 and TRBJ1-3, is DVKVTQSSRYLVKRTGEKVFLECVQDMDHENMFWYRQDPGLGLRLIYFSYDVKMKEKGDIPEGYSVSREKKERFSLILESASTNQTSMYLCASSQSLNGNTIYFGEGSWLTVV.

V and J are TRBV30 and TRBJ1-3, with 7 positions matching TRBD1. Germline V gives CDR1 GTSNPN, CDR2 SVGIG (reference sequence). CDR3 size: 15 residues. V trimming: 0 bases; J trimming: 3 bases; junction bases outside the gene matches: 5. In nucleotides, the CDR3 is TGTGCCTGGAGTGTACAAGGGGGCGGTGGAAACACCATATATTTT. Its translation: CAWSVQGGGGNTIYF.

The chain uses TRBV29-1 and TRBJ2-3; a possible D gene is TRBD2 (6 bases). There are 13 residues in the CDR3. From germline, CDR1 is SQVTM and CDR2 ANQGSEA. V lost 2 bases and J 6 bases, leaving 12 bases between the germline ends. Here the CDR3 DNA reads TGCAGCGTTGAACTGCGGGATGCGGATACGCAGTATTTT. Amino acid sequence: CSVELRDADTQYF.

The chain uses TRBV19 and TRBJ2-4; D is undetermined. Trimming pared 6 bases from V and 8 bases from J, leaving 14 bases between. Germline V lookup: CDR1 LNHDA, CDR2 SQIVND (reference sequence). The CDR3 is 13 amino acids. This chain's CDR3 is CASSVTPKDIQYF. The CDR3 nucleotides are TGTGCCAGTAGCGTAACGCCCAAGGACATTCAGTACTTC.

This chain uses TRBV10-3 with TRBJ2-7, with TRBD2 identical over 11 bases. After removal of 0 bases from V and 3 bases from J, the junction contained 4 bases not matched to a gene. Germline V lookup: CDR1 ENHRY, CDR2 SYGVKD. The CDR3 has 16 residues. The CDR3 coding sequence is TGTGCCATCAGTGAGTCGCATAGCGGGGGGGACTACGAGCAGTACTTC. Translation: CAISESHSGGDYEQYF.

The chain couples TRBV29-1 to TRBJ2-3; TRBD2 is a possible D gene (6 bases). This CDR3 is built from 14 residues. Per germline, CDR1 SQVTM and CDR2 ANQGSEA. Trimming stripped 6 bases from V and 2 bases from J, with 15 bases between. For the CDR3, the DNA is TGCAGCGTCACCGGACTATCCTCCACAGATACGCAGTATTTT. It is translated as CSVTGLSSTDTQYF.